This is a list of T cell receptor beta chains from one sample in a study of regulatory T cells in long-lasting Graves disease. MiXCR, applied by TCRdb to the multiplex PCR reads, yields one record per CDR3 protein. The data show about 560,000 distinct CDR3 sequences, roughly a sixth seen once. The data were also submitted as part of a second study, on T cells in Graves' hyperthyroidism and ophthalmopathy.

The input for sequencing was peripheral blood mononuclear cells (PBMCs), taken at new diagnosis, from a patient treated with antithyroid drugs. The origin of the receptors is a man younger than 35 with Graves disease. The CDR3 runs from the conserved cysteine through the conserved F or W. A D gene is named only where the DNA matches it firmly. Clone size, where shown, is once, few, many, or a class for clones that have expanded.

>few|TRBV20-1|TRBD2|TRBJ2-3
TGCAGTGCTAGCGTGGTAGCGGGTGTGGGAGATACGCAGTATTTT
CSASVVAGVGDTQYF
>many|TRBV7-2|.|TRBJ2-3
TGTGCCAGCAGCTTAGATACAGGCCGCACAGATACGCAGTATTTT
CASSLDTGRTDTQYF
>.|TRBV6-5|.|TRBJ1-1
TGTGCCAGCAGTTATACGAGGGGACGCGACACTGAAGCTTTCTTT
CASSYTRGRDTEAFF
>many|TRBV7-9|.|TRBJ2-7
TGTGCCAGCAGCCAATTGCAGGGTCAAGCCTACGAGCAGTACTTC
CASSQLQGQAYEQYF
>few|TRBV16|.|TRBJ1-2
TGTGCCAGCAGCCAATTGGAAGGGGCGGATGGCTACACCTTC
CASSQLEGADGYTF
>few|TRBV29-1|TRBD1|TRBJ2-7
TGCAGCGTTGATTCGGGCAGGGACAGCGAGCAGTACTTC
CSVDSGRDSEQYF
>.|TRBV20-1|.|TRBJ2-1
TGCAGTGCTAGAGAGAGCCCCTACAATGAGCAGTTCTTC
CSARESPYNEQFF
>.|TRBV19|TRBD2|TRBJ2-7
TGTGCCAGCAGTCTTCTAGCGGGAGCTCCCTACGAGCAGTACTTC
CASSLLAGAPYEQYF
>once|TRBV5-4|.|TRBJ1-6
TGTGCCAGCAGCTTGTCGAGGGCGGAATGGAATTCACCCCTCCACTTT
CASSLSRAEWNSPLHF
>.|TRBV10-3|TRBD1|TRBJ1-3
TGTGCCATCAGTGGGCCGGGACAGGGGAGAAACACCATATATTTT
CAISGPGQGRNTIYF
>few|TRBV3-1|.|TRBJ2-2
TGTGCCAGCAGCCAAGGGCTAGCGTGGACCGGGGAGCTGTTTTTT
CASSQGLAWTGELFF
>few|TRBV27|.|TRBJ2-7
TGTGCCAGCAGTTTATCCTACCCCCACCGGTACCGGGACGGCTACTACGAGCAGTACTTC
CASSLSYPHRYRDGYYEQYF
>few|TRBV20-1|TRBD2|TRBJ2-7
TGCAGTGCTAGAGGTAGCGGGAGGACGGGGACGTACTTC
CSARGSGRTGTYF
>.|TRBV29-1|.|TRBJ2-1
TGCAGCGTTGCTTCTCGGGCGGAAAATGAGCAGTTCTTC
CSVASRAENEQFF
>few|TRBV3-1|.|TRBJ1-6
TGTGCCAGCAGCCAAGATGGTCGGCAGCTCCCAAATTCACCCCTCCACTTT
CASSQDGRQLPNSPLHF